Below, 32 T cell receptor beta chains from the same sample are listed, as sequenced in a study of T cell changes during pregnancy in multiple sclerosis (dated by TCRdb to the late 2010s). Libraries were made using the immunoSEQ multiplex PCR assay. TCRdb took over this immuneACCESS table, retaining in-frame rearrangements with V and J assigned. Such tables are incomplete; in checked studies, under half of the missing clones stem from an unresolved V gene, and the remainder is unexplained. In all, the sample holds 30,000 to 45,000 clones, and around 92% of those were seen once. Together, the top ten hold 1.2% of the sample. Sequencing was done on a sample of PBMCs (not recorded whether the cells were cultured). These receptors all come from a female donor with multiple sclerosis, enrolled in a pregnancy study.

V is TRBV7-8 and J is TRBJ1-5; tentative D call: TRBD1 (5 bases). V was shortened by 2 bases and J by 7 bases, with 12 bases between the two germline ends. The CDR3 totals 14 residues. Germline CDR1 and CDR2: SGHVS and FQNEAQ. DNA of the CDR3: TGTGCCAGCAGCTTAACTCCCAGGGAGCAGCCCCAGCATTTT. It is translated as CASSLTPREQPQHF.

The chain recombines TRBV5-4 with TRBJ2-7, with D tentatively TRBD2 (6 bases). The CDR3 loop spans 15 amino acids. Trimming removed 3 bases from V and 3 bases from J, with 16 bases in between. Germline V lookup: CDR1 SGHNT, CDR2 YYREEE (reference sequence). DNA of the CDR3: TGTGCCAGCAGCTCGCAGCGGGCCAGGTTCTACGAGCAGTACTTC. It is translated as CASSSQRARFYEQYF.

The V and J genes are TRBV7-3 and TRBJ2-5; tentative D call: TRBD2 (6 bases). The CDR3 contains 14 residues. Germline assignment: CDR1 SGHTA and CDR2 FQGTGA. Trimming left V 3 bases short and J 5 bases short, with 13 bases between. The CDR3 nucleotides are TGTGCCAGCAGCTTCTCCGGGAGTTCGGAGACCCAGTACTTC. This gives the protein CASSFSGSSETQYF.

The V and J genes are TRBV6-1 and TRBJ1-4, with 7 bases fitting TRBD1. This CDR3 region has 15 residues. CDR1 and CDR2 from the germline V gene are MNHNS and SASEGT. V lost 4 bases and J lost 2; bases outside the gene matches: 4. The chain's CDR3 is CASSGATGTNEKLFF. As DNA, the CDR3 is TGTGCCAGCAGTGGGGCGACAGGGACTAATGAAAAACTGTTTTTT.

The chain recombines TRBV4-2 with TRBJ1-1; TRBD1 might be the D (5 bases). The CDR3 contains 14 residues. V was cut by 0 bases and J by 5 bases, with 10 bases left in between. Germline lookup yields CDR1 LGHNA and CDR2 YNFKEQ. CDR3: CASSQDRGETEAFF. In DNA form, the CDR3 reads TGTGCCAGCAGCCAAGATCGGGGCGAAACTGAAGCTTTCTTT.

The V and J genes are TRBV30 and TRBJ2-1, with 7 bases that match TRBD2. V gave up 4 bases and J gave up 10 bases; unmatched junction bases: 4. The CDR3 length is 11 residues. Germline CDR1 reads GTSNPN; CDR2 reads SVGIG (reference sequence). CDR3 loop: CAWNGGGEQFF. The CDR3 DNA reads as TGTGCCTGGAACGGGGGAGGGGAGCAGTTCTTC. The full variable domain, rest sourced from reference TRBV30 and TRBJ2-1, is SQTIHQWPATLVQPVGSPLSLECTVEGTSNPNLYWYRQAAGRGLQLLFYSVGIGQISSEVPQNLSASRPQDRQFILSSKKLLLSDSGFYLCAWNGGGEQFFGPGTRLTVL.

The chain combines TRBV19 with TRBJ2-3; TRBD2 matches 8 bases. The trim removed 1 base at V and 1 base at J, leaving 4 bases unmatched. The V gene's germline CDR1 is LNHDA and CDR2 SQIVND (reference sequence). The CDR3 is made up of 16 amino acids. The CDR3 nucleotides read TGTGCCAGTAGTATAGCGGGAGGGCCGGGCACAGATACGCAGTATTTT. Residues: CASSIAGGPGTDTQYF.

The V call is TRBV6-1, the J call TRBJ2-6; D possibly matches TRBD1 or TRBD2 (6 bases each). Germline CDR1 is MNHNS and CDR2 is SASEGT. The CDR3 length is 15 residues. The CDR3 DNA reads TGTGTTTTAGGGACGGGGGCAGGAGGGGCCAACGTCCTGACTTTC. As protein: CVLGTGAGGANVLTF.

This chain uses TRBV18 with TRBJ1-3; no firm D call. The V gene lost 0 bases and the J gene lost 9 bases, with 9 bases spanning the gap. There are 13 residues in the CDR3. The V gene's germline CDR1 is KGHSH and CDR2 LQKENI. In nucleotides, the CDR3 is TGTGCCAGCTCACCACCCAGTTCCCGCACCATATATTTT. It yields the protein CASSPPSSRTIYF.

The chain joins TRBV2 to TRBJ2-1; 8 bases fit TRBD2. The V segment lost 4 bases and the J segment 7 bases; nucleotides outside the gene matches: 18. This CDR3 is built from 18 residues. From germline, CDR1 is SNHLY and CDR2 FYNNEI. The CDR3 loop reads CASSGFLGAGALRNEQFF. The CDR3 coding sequence is TGTGCCAGCAGTGGATTTCTAGGAGCGGGAGCATTGAGGAATGAGCAGTTCTTC.

The J gene is TRBJ1-1, the V gene TRBV10-3; tentatively, D is TRBD1 (6 bases). Germline CDR1 and CDR2: ENHRY and SYGVKD. The CDR3 consists of 15 residues. V lost 4 bases and J lost 1, with 13 bases in between. CDR3 DNA sequence: TGTGCCATCAGTGTGACGGGGGGACAGAACACTGAAGCTTTCTTT. This translates into CAISVTGGQNTEAFF.

The V call is TRBV7-2, the J call TRBJ1-4; a possible D gene is TRBD1 (5 bases). The V gene lost 5 bases and the J gene lost 7 bases, with 14 bases spanning the gap. Germline V gene data show CDR1 as SGHTA and CDR2 as FQGNSA. The CDR3 has 14 residues. The CDR3 DNA reads TGTGCCAGCAGCCCAGGGACCCTGGGTGAAAAACTGTTTTTT. This gives the protein CASSPGTLGEKLFF.

The chain is built from TRBV6-1 and TRBJ1-2; 7 bases are shared with TRBD1. CDR1 is MNHNS and CDR2 is SASEGT in the germline V gene. The trim removed 1 base at V and 8 bases at J, leaving 4 bases unmatched. The CDR3 covers 13 residues. The CDR3 here is CASSEETGLGYTF. The CDR3 DNA follows: TGTGCCAGCAGTGAAGAGACAGGGTTGGGCTACACCTTC.

This clone was observed once. The genes are TRBV27 and TRBJ2-1, with TRBD1 matching 9 bases. With 6 bases clipped from V and 7 bases from J, the junction kept 7 bases outside the gene matches. The CDR3 contains 14 residues. Per germline, CDR1 MNHEY and CDR2 SMNVEV (reference sequence). In DNA, the CDR3 is TGTGCCAGCAGCGAGGGACAGGGTGGGAATGAGCAGTTCTTC. Amino acid sequence: CASSEGQGGNEQFF.

The chain has TRBV7-2 and TRBJ1-2, with D uncertain. Germline loops: CDR1 SGHTA, CDR2 FQGNSA. Trimming took 2 bases from V and 0 from J, leaving 7 bases between them. The CDR3 extends over 14 amino acids. The CDR3 DNA reads as TGTACCAGCAGCTTATCCGTTGCTAACTATGGCTACACCTTC. Protein sequence: CTSSLSVANYGYTF.

The chain is built from TRBV7-2 and TRBJ2-2, with 7 bases identical to TRBD1. V lost 5 bases, J lost 2 bases, and 11 bases stayed unmatched. This CDR3 has 17 residues. In germline, CDR1 is SGHTA, CDR2 FQGNSA. The CDR3 loop reads CASSHHTGTVNTGELFF. The CDR3 DNA reads as TGTGCCAGCAGCCACCACACCGGGACAGTAAACACCGGGGAGCTGTTTTTT.

This rearrangement joins TRBV10-2 to TRBJ2-2, with 7 nucleotides matching TRBD2. With V trimmed by 10 bases and J by 5 bases, 10 bases remained unmatched. Germline V gene sequence: CDR1 WSHSY, CDR2 SAAADI. CDR3 length equals 14 residues. The CDR3 region has the DNA TGCGCCACCAATCCCGGGGGAGGGACCGGGGAGCTGTTTTTT. Translated, it gives CATNPGGGTGELFF.

The CDR3 bases are TGTGCCAGCAGCTTAGCCAGACTCTCCTACGAGCAGTACTTC. Residues: CASSLARLSYEQYF. The chain links TRBV7-2 to TRBJ2-7; the D is unclear. V shed 0 bases and J shed 0 bases, with 6 bases lying between them. The CDR3 has 14 amino acids. Germline lookup yields CDR1 SGHTA and CDR2 FQGNSA.

The chain recombines TRBV7-9 with TRBJ2-2; TRBD2 might be the D (5 bases). V dropped 0 bases and J dropped 3 bases, with 14 bases sitting between them. Germline V gene lookup returns CDR1 SEHNR and CDR2 FQNEAQ (reference sequence). The length of the CDR3 is 17 residues. Here the CDR3 reads CASSLARTGTDTGELFF. DNA for the CDR3: TGTGCCAGCAGCTTAGCGCGGACTGGAACAGACACCGGGGAGCTGTTTTTT.

This clone has just one count. This rearrangement joins TRBV2 to TRBJ2-7; possibly TRBD1 for D (6 bases). V lost 5 bases and J lost 4, with 9 bases in between. Germline V gene data show CDR1 as SNHLY and CDR2 as FYNNEI. This CDR3 has 12 amino acids. CDR3 nucleotide sequence: TGTGCCAGCAGTACAGGGCCTTACGAGCAGTACTTC. Protein product: CASSTGPYEQYF.

The J gene is TRBJ2-7, the V gene TRBV2; 9 bases align to TRBD2. With V trimmed by 3 bases and J by 7 bases, 7 bases remained unmatched. CDR1 and CDR2 (germline): SNHLY, FYNNEI. The CDR3 runs to 14 residues. The CDR3 is CASSEVSGSGEQYF. In nucleotides, the CDR3 is TGTGCCAGCAGTGAGGTTAGCGGGAGTGGGGAGCAGTACTTC.

The chain is built from TRBV19 and TRBJ1-1, with TRBD1 as a possible D gene (6 bases). In germline, CDR1 is LNHDA, CDR2 SQIVND (reference sequence). This CDR3 contains 14 residues. Trimming removed 3 bases at V and 5 bases at J, with 13 bases between. The CDR3 sequence is CASSMWGASTEAFF. CDR3 nucleotide sequence: TGTGCCAGTAGTATGTGGGGGGCATCGACTGAAGCTTTCTTT.

The rearrangement links TRBV5-6 to TRBJ1-2; no definite D call. This CDR3 comprises 15 residues. Germline lookup yields CDR1 SGHDT and CDR2 YYEEEE. Trimming cost V 4 bases and J 4 bases, with 17 bases left between them. CDR3 DNA sequence: TGTGCCAGCAGCGGATGGACGGCTCACGTCTATGGCTACACCTTC. This sequence encodes CASSGWTAHVYGYTF.

The chain is built from TRBV5-1 and TRBJ2-3, with 12 bases identical to TRBD2. Germline V gene sequence: CDR1 SGHRS, CDR2 YFSETQ. The V gene end was trimmed by 4 bases and the J gene end by 1 base; junction bases not matched to a gene: 7. The CDR3 runs to 17 residues. In DNA, the CDR3 is TGCGCCAGCAGCATGGGACTAGCGGGTCCGGGCACAGATACGCAGTATTTT. Protein sequence: CASSMGLAGPGTDTQYF. The variable domain in full, completed from reference TRBV5-1 and TRBJ2-3, reads KAGVTQTPRYLIKTRGQQVTLSCSPISGHRSVSWYQQTPGQGLQFLFEYFSETQRNKGNFPGRFSGRQFSNSRSEMNVSTLELGDSALYLCASSMGLAGPGTDTQYFGPGTRLTVL.

The CDR3 loop is CASSQSISAHSYEQYF. The DNA of the CDR3 is TGTGCCAGCAGCCAATCTATTTCAGCGCACTCCTACGAGCAGTACTTC. The V call is TRBV4-2, the J call TRBJ2-7, with D hard to call. Germline loops: CDR1 LGHNA, CDR2 YNFKEQ. The V gene lost 2 bases and the J gene lost 0 bases, with 14 bases spanning the gap. The CDR3 is made up of 16 amino acids.

In nucleotides, the CDR3 is TGTGCCAGCAGTCCATTGTGGACTAGCGGGAGCCCCAGGGTAGATACGCAGTATTTT. It is translated as CASSPLWTSGSPRVDTQYF. The chain has TRBV27 and TRBJ2-3; 13 bases fit TRBD2. Germline loops: CDR1 MNHEY, CDR2 SMNVEV (reference sequence). The CDR3 contains 19 residues. V was clipped by 5 bases and J by 5 bases; unmatched bases: 16.

The chain joins TRBV28 to TRBJ1-3; D unresolved. V was clipped by 3 bases and J by 4 bases, with 10 bases between them. This CDR3 region has 14 residues. Germline V gene lookup returns CDR1 MDHEN and CDR2 SYDVKM. In nucleotides, the CDR3 is TGTGCCAGCAGTTTTTCGAGTTTAGGAAACACCATATATTTT. Its translation is CASSFSSLGNTIYF.

The chain couples TRBV11-2 to TRBJ2-7; the match to TRBD1 covers 7 bases. After removal of 2 bases from V and 6 bases from J, the junction contained 10 bases not matched to a gene. The CDR3 consists of 15 residues. Germline V gene sequence: CDR1 SGHAT, CDR2 FQNNGV. CDR3 loop: CASSLYSGGWGEQYF. For the CDR3, the DNA is TGTGCCAGCAGCTTATACTCAGGGGGATGGGGCGAGCAGTACTTC.

This clone appeared once. The CDR3 sequence: CASSLPLGGNYGYTF. The CDR3 nucleotides are TGTGCCAGCAGCTTGCCTTTAGGGGGAAACTATGGCTACACCTTC. The rearrangement links TRBV28 to TRBJ1-2, with D tentatively TRBD1 (6 bases). This CDR3 region has 15 residues. Germline CDR1 and CDR2: MDHEN and SYDVKM. V was clipped by 6 bases and J by 2 bases, with 16 bases between them.

The count of this clone is one. A junction boundary mismatches the germline segment, possibly from a read error. The rearrangement uses TRBV7-7 and TRBJ2-7, with D tentatively TRBD2 (6 bases). Per the germline V gene, CDR1 is SSHAT and CDR2 is FNYEAQ (reference sequence). The CDR3 spans 15 residues. The CDR3 loop reads CASSLRSEGPYEQYF. CDR3 nucleotide sequence: TGTGCTAGCAGCTTACGGTCGGAGGGGCCCTACGAGCAGTACTTC.

This CDR3 reads CASRNRVMLDTIYF. CDR3 DNA sequence: TGCGCCAGCAGAAACAGGGTAATGTTGGACACCATATATTTT. The chain recombines TRBV10-2 with TRBJ1-3; possibly TRBD1 for D (6 bases). This CDR3 region has 14 residues. Germline CDR1 WSHSY, CDR2 SAAADI. The germline V and J ends were trimmed by 6 bases and 8 bases, with 17 bases remaining between them.

This clone appeared a single time. The chain couples TRBV7-2 to TRBJ2-7, with unresolved D. V lost 5 bases, J lost 0 bases, and 8 bases lay in between. The germline V gene has CDR1 SGHTA and CDR2 FQGNSA. The CDR3 has 13 amino acids. Here the CDR3 DNA reads TGTGCCAGCAGCCCGATCAGCTCCTACGAGCAGTACTTC. It encodes CASSPISSYEQYF.